This T cell receptor beta chain was retrieved from a study of vaccination and CD4 T cells after COVID-19. Study-wide background: Convalescent donors were composed of six males and four females, of whom two were Hispanic. In the control cultures, a CEFX pool, an HIV-1 Nef pool, or no peptide was supplied.

V gave up 7 bases and J gave up 8 bases; unmatched junction bases: 10. The CDR3 has 13 residues. This clonotype ranks as medium-sized. Its antigen is still unknown. The treatment was: roughly 11-day PBMC culture with coronavirus spike peptide pools or control peptides (ViraFEST assay). The unexposed donor's CD4+ T cells were collected before the COVID-19 pandemic (2011-2018). The assay that was used to sequence DNA from cultured CD4+ T cells was the Oncomine TCR Beta short-read assay. One entry per CDR3 protein, called by TCRdb with MiXCR from the PCR reads. The table includes some 1,400 distinct CDR3 sequences, roughly an eighth detected once.

This sequence joins TRBV12-3 or TRBV12-4 and TRBJ1-2, with 7 bases identical to TRBD1. Source material: CD4+ T cells from blood, cultured in vitro. This clonotype was obtained from a human donor in good health. CDR3 DNA sequence: TGTGCCAGCACCGCGACAGGGTCGATCGGCTACACCTTC. It encodes CASTATGSIGYTF.